This T cell receptor (beta chain) originates from a study of T cell responses to AZD1222 COVID-19 vaccine. V shed 7 bases, J shed 7 bases, and the junction held 17 bases outside the gene matches. The CDR3 has 18 amino acids. In germline, CDR1 is KGHSH, CDR2 LQKENI. Profiled with immunoSEQ multiplex PCR; TCRdb holds only in-frame clones, not every one. The table lists more than 100,000 clones, about 90% of them singletons. This clone occurred once. The starting material was peripheral blood, obtained on day 0 of AZD1222 vaccination. V and J are TRBV18 and TRBJ1-4; 11 nucleotides agree with TRBD1. The receptor's source is an adult in good health. The DNA of the CDR3 is TGTGCCAGCTTCTATTACCGAACGGACAGGGGGCCCGGTGAAAAACTGTTTTTT. Translating it yields CASFYYRTDRGPGEKLFF.